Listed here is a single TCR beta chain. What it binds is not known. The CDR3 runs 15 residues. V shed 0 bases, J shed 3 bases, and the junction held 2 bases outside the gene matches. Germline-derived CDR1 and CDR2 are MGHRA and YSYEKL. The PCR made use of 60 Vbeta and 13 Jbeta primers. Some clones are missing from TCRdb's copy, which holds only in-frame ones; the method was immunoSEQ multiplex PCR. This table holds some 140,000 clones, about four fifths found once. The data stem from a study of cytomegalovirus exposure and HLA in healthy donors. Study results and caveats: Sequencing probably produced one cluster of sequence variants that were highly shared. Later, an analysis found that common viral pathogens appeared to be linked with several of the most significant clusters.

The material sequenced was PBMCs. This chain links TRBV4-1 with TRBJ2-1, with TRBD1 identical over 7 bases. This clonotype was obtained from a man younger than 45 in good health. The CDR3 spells CASSQETGSYNEQFF. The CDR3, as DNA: TGCGCCAGCAGCCAAGAGACAGGGAGCTACAATGAGCAGTTCTTC.